This TCR beta chain emerged from a study of blood T cell repertoires in COVID-19. This table comes from immunoSEQ multiplex PCR, and its TCRdb copy is limited to in-frame clones, with some not included. The table has 95,000 to 120,000 clones, 65% to 80% seen once; the top ten hold around 1.9%. The CDR3 sequence is 18 residues long. CDR1 and CDR2 from the germline V gene are SGHRS and YFSETQ. Unmatched junction bases numbered 6, after V lost 0 bases and J lost 0 bases. The source material was peripheral blood. The chain uses TRBV5-1 and TRBJ1-1; 12 nucleotides align to TRBD1. The sequence was collected from a woman between 35 and 50 years old with acute or convalescent COVID-19. This chain's CDR3 is CASSLAAGTGGLNTEAFF. The DNA for the CDR3 is TGCGCCAGCAGCTTGGCAGCCGGGACAGGGGGCCTGAACACTGAAGCTTTCTTT.